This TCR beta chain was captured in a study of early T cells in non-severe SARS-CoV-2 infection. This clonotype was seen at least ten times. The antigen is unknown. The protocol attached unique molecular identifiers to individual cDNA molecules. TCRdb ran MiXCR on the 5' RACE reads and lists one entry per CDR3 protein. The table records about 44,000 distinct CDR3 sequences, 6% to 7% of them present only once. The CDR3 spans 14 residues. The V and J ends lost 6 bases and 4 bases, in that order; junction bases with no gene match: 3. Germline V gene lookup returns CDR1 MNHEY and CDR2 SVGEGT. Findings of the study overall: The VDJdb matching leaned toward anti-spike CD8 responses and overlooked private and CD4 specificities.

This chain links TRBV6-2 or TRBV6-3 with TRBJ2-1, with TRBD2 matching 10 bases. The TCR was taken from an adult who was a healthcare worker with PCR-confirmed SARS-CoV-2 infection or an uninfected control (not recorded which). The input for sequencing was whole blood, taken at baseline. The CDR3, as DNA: TGTGCCAGCAGGGGACTAGCGCGGTACAATGAGCAGTTCTTC. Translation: CASRGLARYNEQFF.